This T cell receptor (beta chain) emerged from a study of T cells in Graves' hyperthyroidism and ophthalmopathy. Findings of the study overall: In blood, most of the thyroid clonotypes expanded above 0.001 were also present.

Amplified regions were TCR beta CDR3 sequences from RNA transcripts. The HTBI set primed first-round TCR CDR3 RT-PCR. TCRdb re-analysed the multiplex PCR reads in MiXCR, keeping a single row per CDR3 protein. Among some 560,000 distinct CDR3 sequences listed, 12% to 15% were seen once. The table lists this clonotype with a few counts. The antigen is undetermined. The clonotype was recovered from a woman in her forties with Graves' hyperthyroidism. The sample consisted of blood.

The DNA of the CDR3 is TGTGCCAGCAGATTAGCGGAGGGGAATGAGCAGTTCTTC. Its translation: CASRLAEGNEQFF. This chain uses TRBV6-1 with TRBJ2-1; tentative D call: TRBD2 (6 bases). The CDR3 has 13 amino acids. The germline V gene encodes CDR1 MNHNS and CDR2 SASEGT. Trimming took off 6 bases at V and 7 bases at J, with 13 bases between the two ends.